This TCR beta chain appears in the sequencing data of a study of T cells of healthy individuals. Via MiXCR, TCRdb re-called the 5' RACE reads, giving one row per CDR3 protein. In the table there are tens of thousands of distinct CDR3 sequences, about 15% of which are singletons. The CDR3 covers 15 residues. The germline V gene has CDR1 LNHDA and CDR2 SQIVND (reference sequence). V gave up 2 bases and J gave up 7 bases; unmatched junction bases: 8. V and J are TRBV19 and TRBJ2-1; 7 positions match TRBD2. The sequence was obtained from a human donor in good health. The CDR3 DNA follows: TGTGCCAGTAGTATAAGGCCGGGACTACAGAATGAGCAGTTCTTC. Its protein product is CASSIRPGLQNEQFF.